This entry lists 12 T cell receptor beta chains sequenced from one sample in a study of OX40 agonist ivuxolimab in advanced cancers. TCRdb keeps only in-frame clones here, not all; method: immunoSEQ multiplex PCR. The table has around 68,000 clones, 87% seen once. Source: CD4+ or CD8+ T cells sorted from blood, taken in a trial of the OX40 agonist ivuxolimab. The receptors shown here come from an adult with an advanced solid tumor such as melanoma, head and neck, liver or kidney cancer.

There are a few counts of this clone. The sample holds other DNA sequences that translate to the same CDR3. The rearrangement joins TRBV6-5 to TRBJ2-7; 10 positions match TRBD1. CDR3 length: 14 residues. CDR1 and CDR2 from the germline V gene are MNHEY and SVGAGI. Trimming cost V 5 bases and J 1 base; bases outside gene matches: 2. In DNA, the CDR3 is TGTGCCAGCAGTCCGGGACAGGGGTCCTACGAGCAGTACTTC. Translation: CASSPGQGSYEQYF.

The chain carries TRBV7-2 and TRBJ2-7, with D uncertain. Germline lookup yields CDR1 SGHTA and CDR2 FQGNSA. V lost 5 bases and J lost 0, with 11 bases in between. This CDR3 region has 14 residues. CDR3 sequence reads: CASSPNSNSYEQYF. CDR3 coding DNA: TGTGCCAGCAGCCCAAACTCAAACTCCTACGAGCAGTACTTC.

This clone has just a few counts. The J gene is TRBJ2-2, the V gene TRBV19; D possibly corresponds to TRBD1 (6 bases). The CDR3 covers 17 residues. The germline gives CDR1 LNHDA, CDR2 SQIVND (reference sequence). V was trimmed by 7 bases and J by 5 bases, leaving 23 bases between them. CDR3 bases: TGTGCCAGTACCCCCCCCCACACAGGGTCGTGGACCGGGGAGCTGTTTTTT. It yields the protein CASTPPHTGSWTGELFF.

This chain joins TRBV2 and TRBJ1-5, with TRBD1 as a possible D gene (6 bases). Trimming cost V 6 bases and J 6 bases, with 18 bases left between them. Germline CDR1 reads SNHLY; CDR2 reads FYNNEI. This CDR3 has 15 residues. CDR3 sequence (DNA): TGTGCCAGCAGGGAAACGGGGGGCCGGACTCAGCCCCAGCATTTT. Protein product: CASRETGGRTQPQHF.

The chain uses TRBV30 and TRBJ2-5; D is undetermined. The end of the DNA is better explained by TRBJ2-7, so the J call may be wrong. This CDR3 comprises 12 residues. Germline loops: CDR1 GTSNPN, CDR2 SVGIG (reference sequence). CDR3 nucleotides: TGTGCCTGGACCCTCTCATTAGGCGAGCAGTACTTC. Protein: CAWTLSLGEQYF.

This chain links TRBV25-1 with TRBJ1-2; 12 bases fit TRBD1. Per the germline V gene, CDR1 is MGHDK and CDR2 is SYGVNS. This CDR3 is built from 15 residues. V gave up 1 base and J gave up 6 bases; unmatched junction bases: 3. CDR3 sequence reads: CASSELGTGGNGYTF. In DNA form, the CDR3 reads TGTGCCAGCAGTGAATTGGGGACAGGGGGCAATGGCTACACCTTC.

As regards this clone: One junction end disagrees with the germline gene, perhaps due to a read error. V usage is TRBV11-3 and J usage is TRBJ2-7; D possibly uses TRBD1 or TRBD2 (6 bases each). Looked up from germline, CDR1 is SGHNT and CDR2 is YENEEA. The CDR3 is 14 amino acids. The CDR3 here is CASSLGGTSGEQYF. The DNA for the CDR3 is TGTGCCAGCAGTTTAGGGGGAACCAGCGGGGAGCAGTACTTC.

The chain carries TRBV2 and TRBJ2-7; a possible D gene is TRBD1 (6 bases). Trimming took off 8 bases at V and 6 bases at J, with 14 bases between the two ends. Germline CDR1 SNHLY, CDR2 FYNNEI. CDR3 length equals 12 residues. CDR3 loop: CASGQFGSEQYF. CDR3 coding DNA: TGTGCCAGCGGACAGTTTGGCAGCGAGCAGTACTTC.

The rearrangement uses TRBV7-2 and TRBJ1-5; D unclear. The CDR3 is 13 amino acids. Trimming left V 2 bases short and J 5 bases short, with 7 bases between. CDR1 is SGHTA and CDR2 is FQGNSA in the germline V gene. The CDR3 coding sequence is TGTGCCAGCAGCTTATACGGTGATCAGCCCCAGCATTTT. It translates to CASSLYGDQPQHF.

The rearrangement uses TRBV28 and TRBJ1-5; D is possibly TRBD1 (5 bases). V gave up 6 bases and J gave up 4 bases, with 16 bases separating them. The germline gives CDR1 MDHEN, CDR2 SYDVKM. This CDR3 comprises 15 residues. The CDR3 here is CASRGGGVNNQPQHF. In DNA, the CDR3 is TGTGCCAGCAGGGGGGGTGGCGTTAATAATCAGCCCCAGCATTTT.

This clone appeared a single time. The chain links TRBV7-9 to TRBJ1-6, with a possible D match to TRBD1 (5 bases). Looked up from germline, CDR1 is SEHNR and CDR2 is FQNEAQ (reference sequence). V was cut by 5 bases and J by 2 bases, with 10 bases left in between. This CDR3 has 15 amino acids. The CDR3 sequence: CASSHDRTYNSPLHF. DNA of the CDR3: TGTGCCAGCAGCCATGACAGAACCTATAATTCACCCCTCCACTTT.

This clone was counted between two and nine times. The rearrangement links TRBV7-6 to TRBJ2-5; D is unresolved. The germline CDR1 and CDR2 sequences are SGHVS and FNYEAQ. The CDR3 is 13 residues long. Trimming removed 3 bases from V and 1 base from J, with 6 bases in between. The CDR3 DNA reads as TGTGCCAGCAGCTTGGTTCGCCAAGAGACCCAGTACTTC. This gives the protein CASSLVRQETQYF.